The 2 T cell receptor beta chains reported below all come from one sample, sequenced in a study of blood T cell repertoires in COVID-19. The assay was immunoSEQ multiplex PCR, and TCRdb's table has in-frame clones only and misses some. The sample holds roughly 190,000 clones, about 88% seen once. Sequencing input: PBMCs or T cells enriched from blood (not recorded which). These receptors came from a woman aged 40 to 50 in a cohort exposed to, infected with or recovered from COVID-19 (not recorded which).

The DNA for the CDR3 is TGTGCCAGCAGGGTACAGGTGAACACTGAAGCTTTCTTT. Translating gives CASRVQVNTEAFF. The gene calls are TRBV2 and TRBJ1-1; perhaps TRBD1 as D (5 bases). The ends were cut back, 6 bases at V and 0 bases at J, with 8 bases in the middle. The CDR3 is 13 residues long. Germline-derived CDR1 and CDR2 are SNHLY and FYNNEI. Looking up the rest from reference TRBV2 and TRBJ1-1 gives the full variable domain: EPEVTQTPSHQVTQMGQEVILRCVPISNHLYFYWYRQILGQKVEFLVSFYNNEISEKSEIFDDQFSVERPDGSNFTLKIRSTKLEDSAMYFCASRVQVNTEAFFGQGTRLTVV.

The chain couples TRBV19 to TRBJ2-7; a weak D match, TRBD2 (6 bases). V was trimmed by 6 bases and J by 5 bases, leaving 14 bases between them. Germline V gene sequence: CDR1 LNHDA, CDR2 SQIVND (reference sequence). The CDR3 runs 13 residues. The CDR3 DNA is TGTGCCAGTAGGCCTCCGGGGGTCCACGAGCAGTACTTC. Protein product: CASRPPGVHEQYF.